A single count supports the clone carrying this TCR beta chain. Its specificity is not known. PCR involved 60 Vbeta and 13 Jbeta primers. The repertoire was sequenced with immunoSEQ multiplex PCR; TCRdb's copy has only in-frame clones and lacks some. In the table there are 150,000 to 200,000 clones, approximately 70% of which are singletons. These data are taken from a study of cytomegalovirus exposure and HLA in healthy donors. Overall study: Prior work identified around 110 million unique TCR beta sequences in 150 million to 200 million T cells.

Overall study results and limits: For cytomegalovirus status, the classifier reportedly gave diagnoses with high specificity and sensitivity. A later analysis linked 15,000 to 20,000 TCR beta sequences to HLA alleles at 0.05 false discovery rate. For TCR beta chains, V- and J-gene trimming was later linked to a missense DCLRE1C variant.

Germline values: CDR1 SGDLS, CDR2 YYNGEE. V was pared by 0 bases and J by 3 bases, with 8 bases between. CDR3 length: 14 amino acids. This clonotype was obtained from a middle-aged man in good health and CMV-seropositive. Sequenced material: PBMCs. The chain couples TRBV9 to TRBJ2-3; D not resolved. The CDR3 loop is CASSVVPGTDTQYF. The CDR3 nucleotides read TGTGCCAGCAGCGTAGTCCCAGGTACAGATACGCAGTATTTT.